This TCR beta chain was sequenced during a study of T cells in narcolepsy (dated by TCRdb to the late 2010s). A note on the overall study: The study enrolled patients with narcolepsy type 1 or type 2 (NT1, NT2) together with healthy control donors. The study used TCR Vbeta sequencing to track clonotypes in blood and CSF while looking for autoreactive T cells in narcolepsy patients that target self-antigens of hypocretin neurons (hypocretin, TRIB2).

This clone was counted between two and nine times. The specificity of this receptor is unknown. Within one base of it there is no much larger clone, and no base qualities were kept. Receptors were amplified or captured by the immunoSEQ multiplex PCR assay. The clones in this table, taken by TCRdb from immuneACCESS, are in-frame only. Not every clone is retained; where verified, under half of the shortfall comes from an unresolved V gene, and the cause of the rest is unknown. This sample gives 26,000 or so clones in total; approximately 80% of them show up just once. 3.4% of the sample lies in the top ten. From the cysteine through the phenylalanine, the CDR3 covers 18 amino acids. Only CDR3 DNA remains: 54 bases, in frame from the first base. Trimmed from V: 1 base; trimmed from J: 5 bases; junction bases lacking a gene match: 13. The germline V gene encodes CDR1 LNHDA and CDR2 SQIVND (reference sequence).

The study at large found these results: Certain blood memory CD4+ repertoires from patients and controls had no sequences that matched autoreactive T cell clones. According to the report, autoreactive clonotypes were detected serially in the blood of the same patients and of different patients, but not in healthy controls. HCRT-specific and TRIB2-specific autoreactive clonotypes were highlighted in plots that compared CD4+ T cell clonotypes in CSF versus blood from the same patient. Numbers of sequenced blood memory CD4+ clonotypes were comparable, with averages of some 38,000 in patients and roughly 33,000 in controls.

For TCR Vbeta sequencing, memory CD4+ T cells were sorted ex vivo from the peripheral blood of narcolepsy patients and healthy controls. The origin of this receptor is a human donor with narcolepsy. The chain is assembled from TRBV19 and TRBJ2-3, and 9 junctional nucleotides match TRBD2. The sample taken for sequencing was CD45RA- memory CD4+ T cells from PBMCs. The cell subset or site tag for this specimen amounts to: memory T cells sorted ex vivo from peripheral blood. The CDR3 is CASSIVGELAGGKDTQYF. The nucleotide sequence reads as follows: TGTGCCAGTAGTATAGTCGGGGAACTGGCGGGGGGGAAAGATACGCAGTATTTT.